This TCR beta chain was identified in a study of shared clonotypes between healthy human individuals. Trimming left V 2 bases short and J 3 bases short, with 12 bases between. Per germline, CDR1 SGHNT and CDR2 YYREEE (reference sequence). CDR3 length: 14 amino acids. Genomic DNA of each subset was evenly split across several immunoSEQ plates. Using immunoSEQ multiplex PCR, the repertoire was profiled, and TCRdb retains in-frame clones only, with some absent. The data show a few million clones, roughly 90% seen once. With regard to this clone: Its antigen remains unknown.

The study, taken as a whole, reports: Represented diversity, genetic and exposure-history alike, was limited by few donors. Across subsets, estimated richness was generally greater for naive than for memory populations.

Among the donors, all were Caucasian adults who lived in Nashville, Tennessee. The V gene is TRBV5-4, the J gene TRBJ2-7; D gene ambiguous. The sequence was obtained from a man aged 18 to 30 in good health. Some clones in this sample may be carry-over from other donors' samples. Sample: naive CD4+ T cells from PBMCs. Subset reported: CD45RA+ positively selected. The CDR3 DNA sequence: TGTGCCAGCAGCTTTGGCAATAGCATCTACGAGCAGTACTTC. This codes for CASSFGNSIYEQYF.